The rows below give T cell receptor beta chains drawn from one sample of a study of shared clonotypes between healthy human individuals. Profiling relied on immunoSEQ multiplex PCR, and the TCRdb table lists in-frame clones only, not all of them. This sample has around 1,000,000 clones; 70% to 85% occur once, and the top ten carry 0.89%. The material sequenced was memory CD4+ T cells from PBMCs. These TCRs come from a man aged 18 to 29 in good health. Some clones in this sample may be carry-over from other donors' samples. Both conserved end residues are part of each CDR3. The order of the fields is J gene, D gene, clone size, V gene, CDR3 DNA, CDR3 protein. The D gene is left open where the match is weak. Size is stated for part of the rows, as once, few or many counts, or as a class when the clone is expanded.

TRBJ2-1 | - | - | TRBV30 | TGTGCCTGGACTCTAGCAGACTACTACAATGAGCAGTTCTTC | CAWTLADYYNEQFF
TRBJ2-7 | - | - | TRBV28 | TGTGCCAGCAGCGTTTCAGGGGGGCCATACGAGCAGTACTTC | CASSVSGGPYEQYF
TRBJ2-5 | TRBD2 | few | TRBV5-5 | TGTGCCAGCCTCGTCCCTAGCGGGAGAGAGGAGACCCAGTACTTC | CASLVPSGREETQYF
TRBJ2-3 | TRBD2 | - | TRBV6-1 | TGTGCCAGCAGTGAAGCACTTACTAGCGGGAGAACAGATACGCAGTATTTT | CASSEALTSGRTDTQYF
TRBJ1-5 | - | - | TRBV7-7 | TGTGCCAGCAGCCAGGATATCAATCAGCCCCAGCATTTT | CASSQDINQPQHF
TRBJ1-1 | - | - | TRBV14 | TGTGCCAGCAGCCACGGGGGAAAGGGAGCTTTCTTT | CASSHGGKGAFF
TRBJ1-5 | - | - | TRBV19 | TGTGCCAGTAGTCTGGGGAGTGGCAATCAGCCCCAGCATTTT | CASSLGSGNQPQHF
TRBJ1-2 | - | - | TRBV7-2 | TGTGCCAGCAGCACTAACGGGCGGGGTGGCTACACCTTC | CASSTNGRGGYTF
TRBJ2-3 | - | - | TRBV2 | TGTGCCAGCAAGCGGAGCACAGATACGCAGTATTTT | CASKRSTDTQYF
TRBJ2-6 | - | - | TRBV19 | TGTGCCAGTAGTAGTACGACAGCGCTGAGCTCTGGGGCCAACGTCCTGACTTTC | CASSSTTALSSGANVLTF